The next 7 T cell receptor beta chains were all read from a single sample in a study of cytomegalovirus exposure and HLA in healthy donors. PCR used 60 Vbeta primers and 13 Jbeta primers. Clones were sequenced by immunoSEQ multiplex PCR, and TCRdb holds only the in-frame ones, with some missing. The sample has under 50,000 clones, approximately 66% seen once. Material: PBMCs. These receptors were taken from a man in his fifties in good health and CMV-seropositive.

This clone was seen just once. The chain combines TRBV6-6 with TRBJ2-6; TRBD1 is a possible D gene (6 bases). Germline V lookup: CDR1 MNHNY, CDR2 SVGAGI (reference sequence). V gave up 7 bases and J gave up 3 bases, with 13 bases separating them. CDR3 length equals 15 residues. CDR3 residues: CASTVGGSGANVLTF. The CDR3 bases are TGTGCCAGCACCGTAGGGGGAAGTGGGGCCAACGTCCTGACTTTC.

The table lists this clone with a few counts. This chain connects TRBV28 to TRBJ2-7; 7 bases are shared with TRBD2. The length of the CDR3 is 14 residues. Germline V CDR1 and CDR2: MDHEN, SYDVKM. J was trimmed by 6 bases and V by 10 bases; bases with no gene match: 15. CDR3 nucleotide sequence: TGTGCCACGATAAGCGGGGTCCGGGCCAGCGAGCAGTACTTC. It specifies CATISGVRASEQYF.

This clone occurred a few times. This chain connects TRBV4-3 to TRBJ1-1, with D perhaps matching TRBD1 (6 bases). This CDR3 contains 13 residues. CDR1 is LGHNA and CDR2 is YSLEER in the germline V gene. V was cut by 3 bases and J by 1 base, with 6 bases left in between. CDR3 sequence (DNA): TGCGCCAGCAGCCAGACAGGGAACACTGAAGCTTTCTTT. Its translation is CASSQTGNTEAFF.

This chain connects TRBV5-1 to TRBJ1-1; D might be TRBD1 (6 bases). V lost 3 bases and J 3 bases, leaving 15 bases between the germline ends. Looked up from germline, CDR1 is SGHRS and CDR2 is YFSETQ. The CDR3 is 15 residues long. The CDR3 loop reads CASSSGRGAHTEAFF. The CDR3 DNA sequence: TGCGCCAGCAGCTCGGGTCGGGGGGCGCACACTGAAGCTTTCTTT.

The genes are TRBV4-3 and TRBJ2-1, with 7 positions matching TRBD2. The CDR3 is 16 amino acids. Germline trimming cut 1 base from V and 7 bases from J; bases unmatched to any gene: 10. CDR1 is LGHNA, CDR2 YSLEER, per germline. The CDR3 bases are TGCGCCAGCAGCCAAGGGACGGGGGGAGCGGTTAATGAGCAGTTCTTC. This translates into CASSQGTGGAVNEQFF.

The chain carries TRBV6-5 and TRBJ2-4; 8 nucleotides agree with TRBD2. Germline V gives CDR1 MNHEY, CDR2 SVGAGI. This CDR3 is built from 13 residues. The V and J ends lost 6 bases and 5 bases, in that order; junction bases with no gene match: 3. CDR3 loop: CASRRGAENIQYF. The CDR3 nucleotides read TGTGCCAGCAGGCGGGGGGCCGAAAACATTCAGTACTTC.

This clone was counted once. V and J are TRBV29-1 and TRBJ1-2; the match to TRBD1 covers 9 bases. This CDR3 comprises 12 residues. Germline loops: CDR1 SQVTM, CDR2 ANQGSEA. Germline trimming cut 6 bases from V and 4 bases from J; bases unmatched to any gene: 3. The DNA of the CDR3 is TGCAGCGTGACAGGGGGTGCCTATGGCTACACCTTC. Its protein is CSVTGGAYGYTF.